The sequence of this TCR beta chain was determined in a study of beta chain features in type 1 diabetes (dated 2018 in TCRdb). For the wider study: Mean age, gender distribution, total cell number and subset yield were not different between patients and healthy donors. A total of 107,917,701 sorted cells were examined across all samples, and the number of cells per subset was strongly correlated with RNA yield. The study compared the TCRB repertoires of sorted circulating CD4+ T cell subsets in recently diagnosed type 1 diabetes patients with those in matched healthy donors. Regulatory and stem cell-like memory subsets were isolated from only 8 patients and roughly eight healthy donors, whereas naive and central memory subsets came from all 28 donors.

What the study reported, not specific to this receptor: Sequencing cDNA rather than genomic DNA could over-represent highly expressing activated cells, although activation and CD3 levels did not differ between groups. Because the HLA sub-analyses included only small numbers of individuals, any influence of HLA type on TCRB rearrangement was left unresolved. Naive, central memory and regulatory TCRB repertoires appeared to be more similar among patients than among healthy donors. In all four CD4+ subsets, TCRB CDR3 length was moderately but significantly shorter in type 1 diabetes patients. At VDJ recombination sites, type 1 diabetes patients had fewer insertions and more deleted nucleotides, which implies abnormalities in thymic rearrangement. Shorter templates might have been favored by PCR, but patient and control samples were amplified and corrected together, so both groups would have been affected equally by any skew.

The entire amount of isolated RNA was reverse transcribed using the High Capacity cDNA Reverse Transcription Kit, so the sequenced TCRB transcripts were expressed ones. Deep immunoSEQ sequencing was applied to naive, central memory and regulatory T cell samples, giving an average of around 4 million total reads per sample. Sorted cells were lysed in RLT buffer and RNA was extracted with DNase-treated RNeasy Micro or Mini kits, depending on cell number. Each cell subset was processed separately to prevent cross-contamination, with patient and healthy donor samples processed together. TCRB sequences were amplified from cDNA with the immunoSEQ multiplex PCR, producing 87-bp fragments spanning the CDR3 region. The amplicons were sequenced using the Illumina HiSeq platform. As for how the authors treated the data: Synthetic template baselines were used to correct PCR bias computationally, reads within Hamming distance 2 were collapsed, and singletons that could not be merged were discarded. By aligning reads against IMGT, V, D and J genes, CDR3 length, and insertions or deletions at six rearrangement sites were assigned. Clonotype counts were normalized to sorted cell number within each subset before computing true diversity and Gini coefficients with the tcR R package. The overlap coefficient, calculated on TCRB nucleotide sequences, was used to quantify repertoire sharing. Out-of-frame TCRB sequences from naive cells were analyzed as a proxy for the pre-selection repertoire. TCRdb holds this immuneACCESS table with in-frame rearrangements only. Some clones are missing; in checked studies, unresolved V genes explain under half, and the rest has no known cause. D and trimming were read from the DNA, whereas the V and J calls and clone size are those reported in that table. The sample contains some 360,000 clones, less than 20% of them found a single time. Clones ranked in the top ten supply approximately 0.041% of the sample.

The germline V gene sets CDR1 to SGHTA and CDR2 to FQGNSA. The CDR3 sequence holds 14 residues, the cysteine and phenylalanine included. Only the CDR3 portion is preserved as DNA: 42 bases, with reading frame beginning at the first base. At the junction V is shortened by 5 bases and J by 5 bases, with 15 bases in between. From each donor, a single peripheral blood sample of 100 to 150 mL on average was drawn into heparinised tubes. Naive, central memory, regulatory and stem cell-like memory CD4+ T cells were sorted on a BD FACSAria II using a panel including CD45RO, CCR7, CD25, CD127, CD95 and CD27. Purity was above 95% for every sorted population. PBMCs were separated immediately by Lymphoprep density gradient centrifugation and were stained directly, without being cultured. Samples were stained and sorted in pairs, with one healthy donor and one patient per experiment, so that batch effects were minimized.

In the case of this clone: What antigen it recognizes has not been identified. No much larger clone exists at a distance of one base, and base qualities are not known.

Sequences were obtained from naive CD4+ T cells from blood. Interpreted using the paper, the cell subset or site label stands for: true naive CD4+ T cells. This sequence uses TRBV7-2 and TRBJ2-5; possibly the D gene is TRBD2, per 5 matching bases. The sequence came from a woman aged 18-29 years in good health. CDR3 protein: CASSRADSRETQYF. The nucleotide sequence reads as follows: TGTGCCAGCAGCCGAGCGGATTCGAGGGAGACCCAGTACTTC.